This T cell receptor (beta chain) derives from a study of blood T cell repertoires in COVID-19. At the level of the study: Nucleic acid was either cDNA or gDNA, and it came from T cells, B-cell-depleted T cells, or PBMCs.

The assay was immunoSEQ multiplex PCR, and TCRdb's table has in-frame clones only and misses some. The data show a few hundred thousand clones, more than 80% seen once. This CDR3 spans 15 amino acids. Germline CDR1 is SSHAT and CDR2 is FNYEAQ (reference sequence). This receptor was obtained from a man younger than 35 who had recovered from COVID-19. V is TRBV7-7 and J is TRBJ2-7, with 8 bases matching TRBD1. What was sequenced was peripheral blood. The CDR3 region has the DNA TGTGCTAGCGCCGTGGGGACAGGACCGTCCTACGAGCAGTACTTC. Protein product: CASAVGTGPSYEQYF.